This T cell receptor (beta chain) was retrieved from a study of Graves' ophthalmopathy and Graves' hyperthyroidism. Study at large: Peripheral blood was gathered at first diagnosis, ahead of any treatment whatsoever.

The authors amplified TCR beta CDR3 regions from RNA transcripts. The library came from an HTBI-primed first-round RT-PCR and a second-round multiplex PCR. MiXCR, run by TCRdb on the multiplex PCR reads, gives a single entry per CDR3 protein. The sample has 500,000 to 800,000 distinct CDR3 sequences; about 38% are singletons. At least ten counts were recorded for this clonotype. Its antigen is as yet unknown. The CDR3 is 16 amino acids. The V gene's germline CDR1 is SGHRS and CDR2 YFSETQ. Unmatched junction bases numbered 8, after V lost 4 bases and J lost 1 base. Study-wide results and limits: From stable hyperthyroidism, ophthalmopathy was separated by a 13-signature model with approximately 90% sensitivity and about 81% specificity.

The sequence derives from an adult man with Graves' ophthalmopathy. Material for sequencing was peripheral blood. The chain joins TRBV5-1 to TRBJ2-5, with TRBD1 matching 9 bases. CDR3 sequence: CASSGDREGSQETQYF. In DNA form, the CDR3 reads TGCGCCAGCAGCGGGGACAGGGAGGGGTCCCAAGAGACCCAGTACTTC.